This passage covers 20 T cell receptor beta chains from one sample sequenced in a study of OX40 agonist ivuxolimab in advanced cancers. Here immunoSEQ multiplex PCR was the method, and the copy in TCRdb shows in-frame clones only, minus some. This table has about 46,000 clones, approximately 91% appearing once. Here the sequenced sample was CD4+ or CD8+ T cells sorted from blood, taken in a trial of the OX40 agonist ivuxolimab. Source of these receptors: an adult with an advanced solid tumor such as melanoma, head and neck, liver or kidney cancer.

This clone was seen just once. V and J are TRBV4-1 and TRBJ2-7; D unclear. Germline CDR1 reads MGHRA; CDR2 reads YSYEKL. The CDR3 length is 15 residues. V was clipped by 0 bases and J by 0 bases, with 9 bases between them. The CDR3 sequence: CASSQEPSNSYEQYF. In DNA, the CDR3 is TGCGCCAGCAGCCAAGAGCCTAGTAACTCCTACGAGCAGTACTTC.

The CDR3, as DNA: TGTGCCAGCAGCCTTGGGGGATTGGGTGAGCAGTTCTTC. This gives the protein CASSLGGLGEQFF. The chain is built from TRBV14 and TRBJ2-1; either TRBD1 or TRBD2 may supply D (5 bases each). The CDR3 extends over 13 amino acids. CDR1 and CDR2 from the germline V gene are SGHDN and FVKESK. Trimming stripped 4 bases from V and 9 bases from J, with 13 bases between.

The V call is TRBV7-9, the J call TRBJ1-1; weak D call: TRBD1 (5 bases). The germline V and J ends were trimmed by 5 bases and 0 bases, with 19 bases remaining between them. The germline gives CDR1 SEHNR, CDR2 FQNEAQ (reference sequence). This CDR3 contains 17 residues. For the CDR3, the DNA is TGTGCCAGCAGCCCGGGAGGGGTGCGTTGGATGAACACTGAAGCTTTCTTT. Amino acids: CASSPGGVRWMNTEAFF. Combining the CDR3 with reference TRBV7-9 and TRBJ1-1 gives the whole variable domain DTGVSQNPRHKITKRGQNVTFRCDPISEHNRLYWYRQTLGQGPEFLTYFQNEAQLEKSRLLSDRFSAERPKGSFSTLEIQRTEQGDSAMYLCASSPGGVRWMNTEAFFGQGTRLTVV.

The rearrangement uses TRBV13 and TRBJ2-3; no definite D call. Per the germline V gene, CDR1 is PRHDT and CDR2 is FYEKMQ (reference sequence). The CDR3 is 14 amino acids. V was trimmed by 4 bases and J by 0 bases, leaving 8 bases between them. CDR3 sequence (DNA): TGTGCCAGCAGCTCAGCAGAGAGCACAGATACGCAGTATTTT. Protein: CASSSAESTDTQYF.

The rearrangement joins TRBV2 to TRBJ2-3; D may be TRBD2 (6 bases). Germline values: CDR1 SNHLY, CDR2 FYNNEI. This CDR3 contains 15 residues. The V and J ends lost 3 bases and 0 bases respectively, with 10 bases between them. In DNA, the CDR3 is TGTGCCAGCAGTGAGGCTAGCGACAGCACAGATACGCAGTATTTT. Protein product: CASSEASDSTDTQYF.

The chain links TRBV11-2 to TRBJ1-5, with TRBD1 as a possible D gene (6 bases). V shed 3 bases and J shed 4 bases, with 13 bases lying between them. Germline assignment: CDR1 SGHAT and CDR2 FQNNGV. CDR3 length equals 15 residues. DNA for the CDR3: TGTGCCAGCAGCTTGGACTGGGACACTAATCAGCCCCAGCATTTT. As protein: CASSLDWDTNQPQHF. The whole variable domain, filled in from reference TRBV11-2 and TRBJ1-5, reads EAGVAQSPRYKIIEKRQSVAFWCNPISGHATLYWYQQILGQGPKLLIQFQNNGVVDDSQLPKDRFSAERLKGVDSTLKIQPAKLEDSAVYLCASSLDWDTNQPQHFGDGTRLSIL.

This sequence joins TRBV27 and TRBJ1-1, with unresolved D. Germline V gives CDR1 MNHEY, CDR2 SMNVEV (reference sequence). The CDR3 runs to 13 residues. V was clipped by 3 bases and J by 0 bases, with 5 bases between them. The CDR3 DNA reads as TGTGCCAGCAGTTTGGCTCTGAACACTGAAGCTTTCTTT. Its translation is CASSLALNTEAFF.

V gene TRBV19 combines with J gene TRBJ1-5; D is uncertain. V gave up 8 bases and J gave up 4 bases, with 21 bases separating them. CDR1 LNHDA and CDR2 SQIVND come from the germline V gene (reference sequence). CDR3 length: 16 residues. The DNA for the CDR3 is TGTGCCAGTTCCTGGACGATTAATCGACCTAATCAGCCCCAGCATTTT. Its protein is CASSWTINRPNQPQHF.

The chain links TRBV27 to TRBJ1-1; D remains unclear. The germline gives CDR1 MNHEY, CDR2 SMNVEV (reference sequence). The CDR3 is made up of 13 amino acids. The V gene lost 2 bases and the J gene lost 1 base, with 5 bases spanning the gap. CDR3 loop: CASSLVANTEAFF. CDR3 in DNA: TGTGCCAGCAGTTTAGTTGCGAACACTGAAGCTTTCTTT.

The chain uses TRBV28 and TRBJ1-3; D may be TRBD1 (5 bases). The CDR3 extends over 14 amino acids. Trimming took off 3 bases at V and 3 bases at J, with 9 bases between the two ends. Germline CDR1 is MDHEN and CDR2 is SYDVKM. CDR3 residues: CASSFSGNGNTIYF. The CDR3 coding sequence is TGTGCCAGCAGTTTCTCAGGGAATGGAAACACCATATATTTT.

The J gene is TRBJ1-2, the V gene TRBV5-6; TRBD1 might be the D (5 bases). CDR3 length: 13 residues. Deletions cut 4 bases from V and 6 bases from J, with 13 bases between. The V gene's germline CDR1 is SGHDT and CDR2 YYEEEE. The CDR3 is CASSPGRGDGYTF. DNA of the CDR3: TGTGCCAGCAGCCCGGGGAGGGGTGATGGCTACACCTTC.

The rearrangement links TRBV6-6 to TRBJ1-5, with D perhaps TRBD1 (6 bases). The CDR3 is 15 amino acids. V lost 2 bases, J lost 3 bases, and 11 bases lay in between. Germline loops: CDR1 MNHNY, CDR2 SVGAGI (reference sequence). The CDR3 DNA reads TGTGCCAGCAGTTACAGCAGGGGTAACAATCAGCCCCAGCATTTT. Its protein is CASSYSRGNNQPQHF.

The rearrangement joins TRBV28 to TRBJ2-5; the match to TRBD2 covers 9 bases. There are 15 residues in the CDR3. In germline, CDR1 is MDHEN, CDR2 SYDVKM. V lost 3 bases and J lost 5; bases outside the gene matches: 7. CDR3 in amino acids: CASSFLASGVETQYF. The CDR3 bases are TGTGCCAGCAGTTTTCTAGCTAGCGGGGTGGAGACCCAGTACTTC.

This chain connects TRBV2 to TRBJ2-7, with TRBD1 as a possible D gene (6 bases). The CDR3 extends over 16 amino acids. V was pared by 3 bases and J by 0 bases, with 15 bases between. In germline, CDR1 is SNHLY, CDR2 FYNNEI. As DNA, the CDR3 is TGTGCCAGCAGTGAGGCAGGGGTCAACTACTCCTACGAGCAGTACTTC. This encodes CASSEAGVNYSYEQYF.

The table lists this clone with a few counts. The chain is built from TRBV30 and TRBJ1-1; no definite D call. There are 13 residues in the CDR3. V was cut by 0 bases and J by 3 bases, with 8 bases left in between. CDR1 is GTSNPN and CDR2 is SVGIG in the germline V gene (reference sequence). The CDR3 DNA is TGTGCCTGGAGTGTACTTCTGGACACTGAAGCTTTCTTT. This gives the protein CAWSVLLDTEAFF.

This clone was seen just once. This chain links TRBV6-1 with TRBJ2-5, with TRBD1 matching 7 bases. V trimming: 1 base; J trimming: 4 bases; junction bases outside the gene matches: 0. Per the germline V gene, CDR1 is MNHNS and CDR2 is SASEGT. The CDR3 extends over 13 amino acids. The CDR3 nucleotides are TGTGCCAGCAGTGAAGACAGGGGAGAGACCCAGTACTTC. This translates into CASSEDRGETQYF.

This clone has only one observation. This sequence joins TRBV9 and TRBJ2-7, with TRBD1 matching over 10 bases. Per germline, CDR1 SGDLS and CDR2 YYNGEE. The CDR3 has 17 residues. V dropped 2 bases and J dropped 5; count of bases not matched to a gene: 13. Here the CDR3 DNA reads TGTGCCAGCAGCGTGGATTGGGGACAGGGGCCTCCAAACGAGCAGTACTTC. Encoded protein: CASSVDWGQGPPNEQYF.

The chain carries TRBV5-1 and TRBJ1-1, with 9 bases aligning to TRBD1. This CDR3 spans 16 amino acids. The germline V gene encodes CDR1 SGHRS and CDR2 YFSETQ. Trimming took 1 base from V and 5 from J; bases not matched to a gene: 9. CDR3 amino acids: CASSLFHGQGRTEAFF. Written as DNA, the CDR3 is TGCGCCAGCAGCTTGTTTCACGGACAGGGGAGGACTGAAGCTTTCTTT.

In DNA, the CDR3 is TGTGCCACCAGCACCTACAACACCGGGGAGCTGTTTTTT. Amino acids: CATSTYNTGELFF. The chain employs TRBV15 and TRBJ2-2; no definite D call. The CDR3 contains 13 residues. The germline V gene has CDR1 LNHNV and CDR2 YYDKDF (reference sequence). The ends were cut back, 4 bases at V and 2 bases at J, with 5 bases in the middle.

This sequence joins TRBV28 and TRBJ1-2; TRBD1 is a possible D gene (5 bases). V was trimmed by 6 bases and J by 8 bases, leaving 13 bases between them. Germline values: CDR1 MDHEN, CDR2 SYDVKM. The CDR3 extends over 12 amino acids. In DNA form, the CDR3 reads TGTGCCAGCAGCTCCTGGGGGGGAGGCTACACCTTC. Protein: CASSSWGGGYTF.